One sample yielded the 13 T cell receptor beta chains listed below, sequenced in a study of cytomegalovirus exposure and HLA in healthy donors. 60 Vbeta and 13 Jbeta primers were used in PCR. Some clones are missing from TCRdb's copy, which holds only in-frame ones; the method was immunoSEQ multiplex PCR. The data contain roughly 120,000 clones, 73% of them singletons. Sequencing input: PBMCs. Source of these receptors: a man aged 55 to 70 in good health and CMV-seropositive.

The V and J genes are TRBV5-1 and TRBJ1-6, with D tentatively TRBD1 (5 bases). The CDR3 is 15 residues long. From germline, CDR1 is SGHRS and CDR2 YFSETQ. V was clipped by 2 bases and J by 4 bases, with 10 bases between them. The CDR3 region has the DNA TGCGCCAGCAGCTTCAGGACAACATATAATTCACCCCTCCACTTT. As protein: CASSFRTTYNSPLHF.

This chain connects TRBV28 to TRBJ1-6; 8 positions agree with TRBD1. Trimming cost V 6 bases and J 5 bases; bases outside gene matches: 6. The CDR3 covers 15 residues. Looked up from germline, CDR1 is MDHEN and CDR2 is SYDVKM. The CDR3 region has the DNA TGTGCCAGCAGCGCATCGGACAGGGATAATTCACCCCTCCACTTT. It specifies CASSASDRDNSPLHF.

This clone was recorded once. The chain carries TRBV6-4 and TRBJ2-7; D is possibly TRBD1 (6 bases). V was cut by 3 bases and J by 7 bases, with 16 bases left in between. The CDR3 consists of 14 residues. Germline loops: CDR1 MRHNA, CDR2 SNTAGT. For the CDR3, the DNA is TGTGCCAGCAGTGATCTGGACAGCCTATGGGAGCAGTACTTC. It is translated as CASSDLDSLWEQYF.

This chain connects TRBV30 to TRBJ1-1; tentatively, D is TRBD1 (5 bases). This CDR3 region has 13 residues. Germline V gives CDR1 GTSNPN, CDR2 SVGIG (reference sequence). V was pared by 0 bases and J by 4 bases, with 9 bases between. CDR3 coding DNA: TGTGCCTGGAGTGTAAAGGGGCTCACTGAAGCTTTCTTT. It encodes CAWSVKGLTEAFF.

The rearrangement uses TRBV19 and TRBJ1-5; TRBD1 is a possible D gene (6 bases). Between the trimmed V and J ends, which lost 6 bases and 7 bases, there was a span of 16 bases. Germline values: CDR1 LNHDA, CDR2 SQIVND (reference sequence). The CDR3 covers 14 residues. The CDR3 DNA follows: TGTGCCAGTAGCCCAACAGGGAGAGGCCAGCCCCAGCATTTT. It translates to CASSPTGRGQPQHF.

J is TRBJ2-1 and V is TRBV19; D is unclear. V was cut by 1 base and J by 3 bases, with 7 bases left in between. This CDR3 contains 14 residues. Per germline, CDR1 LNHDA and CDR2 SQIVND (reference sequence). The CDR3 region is CASSIGPDYNEQFF. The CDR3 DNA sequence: TGTGCCAGTAGTATAGGTCCAGACTACAATGAGCAGTTCTTC.

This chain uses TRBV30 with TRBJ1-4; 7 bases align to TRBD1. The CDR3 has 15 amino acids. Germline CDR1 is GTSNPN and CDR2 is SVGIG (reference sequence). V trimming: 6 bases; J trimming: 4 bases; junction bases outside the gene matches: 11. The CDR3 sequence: CACKDRSLGNEKLFF. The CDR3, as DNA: TGTGCCTGCAAGGACAGGTCGTTGGGTAATGAAAAACTGTTTTTT.

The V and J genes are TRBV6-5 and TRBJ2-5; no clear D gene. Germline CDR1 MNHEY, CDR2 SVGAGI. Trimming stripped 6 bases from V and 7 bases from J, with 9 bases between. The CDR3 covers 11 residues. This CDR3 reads CASRSQATQYF. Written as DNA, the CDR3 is TGTGCCAGCAGGTCCCAGGCGACCCAGTACTTC.

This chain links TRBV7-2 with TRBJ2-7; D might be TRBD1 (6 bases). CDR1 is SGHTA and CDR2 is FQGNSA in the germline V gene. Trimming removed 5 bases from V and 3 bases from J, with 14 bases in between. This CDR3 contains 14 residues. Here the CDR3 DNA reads TGTGCCAGCAGCCCGACGGCAGGGGTCTACGAGCAGTACTTC. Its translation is CASSPTAGVYEQYF.

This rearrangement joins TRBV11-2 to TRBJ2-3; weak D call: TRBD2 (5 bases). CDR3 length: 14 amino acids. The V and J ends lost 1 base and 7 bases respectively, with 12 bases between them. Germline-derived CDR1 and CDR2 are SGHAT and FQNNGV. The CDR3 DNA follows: TGTGCCAGCAGCTTAGTTCAGGCCGGGAATACGCAGTATTTT. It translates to CASSLVQAGNTQYF.

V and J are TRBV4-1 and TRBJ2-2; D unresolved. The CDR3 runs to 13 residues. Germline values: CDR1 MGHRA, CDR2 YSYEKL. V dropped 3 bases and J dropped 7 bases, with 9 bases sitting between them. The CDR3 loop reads CASSQGSYGELFF. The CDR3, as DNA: TGCGCCAGCAGCCAGGGCTCTTACGGGGAGCTGTTTTTT.

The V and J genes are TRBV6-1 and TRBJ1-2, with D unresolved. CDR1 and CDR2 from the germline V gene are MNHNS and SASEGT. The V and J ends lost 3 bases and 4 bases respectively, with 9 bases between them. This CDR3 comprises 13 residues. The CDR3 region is CASSEGGVYGYTF. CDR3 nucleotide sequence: TGTGCCAGCAGTGAGGGCGGGGTCTATGGCTACACCTTC.

In DNA, the CDR3 is TGCGCCAGCAGCCAAGCGGGAAACAATGAGCAGTTCTTC. Translating it yields CASSQAGNNEQFF. This chain connects TRBV4-1 to TRBJ2-1; D might be TRBD2 (5 bases). Deletions cut 1 base from V and 5 bases from J, with 6 bases between. This CDR3 contains 13 residues. Germline assignment: CDR1 MGHRA and CDR2 YSYEKL.